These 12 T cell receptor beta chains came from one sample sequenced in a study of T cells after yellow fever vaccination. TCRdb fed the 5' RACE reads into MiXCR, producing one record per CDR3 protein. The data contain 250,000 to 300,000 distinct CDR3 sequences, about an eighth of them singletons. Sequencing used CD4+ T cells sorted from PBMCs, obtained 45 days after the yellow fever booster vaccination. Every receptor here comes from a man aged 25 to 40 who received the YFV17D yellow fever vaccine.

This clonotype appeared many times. This chain's CDR3 is CAWRGGTSMSETQYF. CDR3 DNA sequence: TGTGCCTGGAGAGGTGGGACTAGCATGTCGGAGACCCAGTACTTC. The V and J genes are TRBV30 and TRBJ2-5, with 9 bases aligning to TRBD2. This CDR3 is 15 amino acids long. The ends lost 3 bases at V and 5 bases at J; junction bases unmatched: 10. Per the germline V gene, CDR1 is GTSNPN and CDR2 is SVGIG (reference sequence).

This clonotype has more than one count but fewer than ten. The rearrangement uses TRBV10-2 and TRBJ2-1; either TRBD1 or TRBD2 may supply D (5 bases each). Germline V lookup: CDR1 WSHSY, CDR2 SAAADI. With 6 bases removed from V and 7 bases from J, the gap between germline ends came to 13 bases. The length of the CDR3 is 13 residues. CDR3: CASRGVLMNEQFF. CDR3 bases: TGCGCCAGCAGGGGGGTTTTGATGAATGAGCAGTTCTTC.

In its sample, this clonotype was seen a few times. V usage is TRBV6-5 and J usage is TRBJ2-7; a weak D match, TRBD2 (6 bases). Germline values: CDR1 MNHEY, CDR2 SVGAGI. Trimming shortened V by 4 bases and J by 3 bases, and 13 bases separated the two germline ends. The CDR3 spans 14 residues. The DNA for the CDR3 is TGTGCCAGCAGTTTCCGGGAGACCCACTACGAGCAGTACTTC. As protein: CASSFRETHYEQYF.

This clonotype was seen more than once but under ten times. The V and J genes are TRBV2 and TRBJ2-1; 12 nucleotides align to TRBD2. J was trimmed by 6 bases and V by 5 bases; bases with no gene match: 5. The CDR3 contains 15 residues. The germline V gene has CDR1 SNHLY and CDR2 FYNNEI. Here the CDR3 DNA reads TGTGCCAGCAGTAAACTAGCGGGAGGTCCCAATGAGCAGTTCTTC. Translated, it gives CASSKLAGGPNEQFF. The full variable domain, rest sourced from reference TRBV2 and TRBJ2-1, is EPEVTQTPSHQVTQMGQEVILRCVPISNHLYFYWYRQILGQKVEFLVSFYNNEISEKSEIFDDQFSVERPDGSNFTLKIRSTKLEDSAMYFCASSKLAGGPNEQFFGPGTRLTVL.

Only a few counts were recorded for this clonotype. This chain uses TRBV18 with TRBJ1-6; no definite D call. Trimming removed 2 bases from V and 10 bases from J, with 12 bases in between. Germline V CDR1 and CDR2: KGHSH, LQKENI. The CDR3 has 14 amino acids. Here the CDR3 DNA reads TGTGCCAGCTCACCAACGACAAGTGGATCACCCCTCCACTTT. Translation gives CASSPTTSGSPLHF.

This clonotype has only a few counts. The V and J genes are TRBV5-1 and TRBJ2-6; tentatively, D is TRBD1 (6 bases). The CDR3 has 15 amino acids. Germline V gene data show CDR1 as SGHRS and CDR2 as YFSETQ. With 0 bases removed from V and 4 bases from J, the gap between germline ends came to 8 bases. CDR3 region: CASSLGTGGANVLTF. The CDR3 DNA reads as TGCGCCAGCAGCTTGGGAACAGGGGGGGCCAACGTCCTGACTTTC.

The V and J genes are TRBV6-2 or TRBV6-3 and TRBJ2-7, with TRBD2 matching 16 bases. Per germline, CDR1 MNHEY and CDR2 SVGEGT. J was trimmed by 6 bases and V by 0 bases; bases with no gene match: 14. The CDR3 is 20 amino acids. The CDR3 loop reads CASSYSIVGLAGGPFGEQYF. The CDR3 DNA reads TGTGCCAGCAGTTACTCGATCGTGGGACTAGCGGGAGGGCCGTTTGGCGAGCAGTACTTC.

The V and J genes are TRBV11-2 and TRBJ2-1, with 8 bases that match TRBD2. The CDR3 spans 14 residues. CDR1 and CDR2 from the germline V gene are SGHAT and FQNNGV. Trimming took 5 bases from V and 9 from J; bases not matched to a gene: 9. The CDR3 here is CASSQGGRNGEQFF. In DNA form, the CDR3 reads TGTGCCAGCAGCCAGGGCGGGAGGAATGGTGAGCAGTTCTTC.

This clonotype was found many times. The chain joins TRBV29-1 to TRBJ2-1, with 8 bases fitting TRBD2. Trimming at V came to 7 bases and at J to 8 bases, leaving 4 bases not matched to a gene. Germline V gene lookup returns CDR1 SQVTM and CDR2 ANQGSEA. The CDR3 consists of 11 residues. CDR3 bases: TGCAGCGCCACGCGGGGGGATGAGCAGTTCTTC. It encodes CSATRGDEQFF.

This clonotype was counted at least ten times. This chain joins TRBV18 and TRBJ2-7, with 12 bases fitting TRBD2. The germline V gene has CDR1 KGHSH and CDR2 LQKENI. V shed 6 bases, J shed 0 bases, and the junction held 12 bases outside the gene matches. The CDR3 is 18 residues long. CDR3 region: CASSLSTGLAGISYEQYF. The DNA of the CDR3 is TGTGCCAGCTCGCTAAGCACAGGACTAGCGGGGATCTCCTACGAGCAGTACTTC.

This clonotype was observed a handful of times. CDR3 DNA: TGTGCCAGCAGCCGAGCGGGGACCTACGAGCAGTACTTC. It codes for CASSRAGTYEQYF. The chain couples TRBV7-6 to TRBJ2-7; TRBD2 agrees at 7 bases. Germline V lookup: CDR1 SGHVS, CDR2 FNYEAQ. The V and J ends lost 5 bases and 2 bases, in that order; junction bases with no gene match: 3. There are 13 residues in the CDR3.

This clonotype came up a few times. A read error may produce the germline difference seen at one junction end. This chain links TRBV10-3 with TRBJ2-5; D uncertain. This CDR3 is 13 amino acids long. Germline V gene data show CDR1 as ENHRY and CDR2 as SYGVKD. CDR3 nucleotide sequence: TGTGCCACCAGTGGTCTTGAGAAAGAGACCCAGTACTTC. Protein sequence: CATSGLEKETQYF.